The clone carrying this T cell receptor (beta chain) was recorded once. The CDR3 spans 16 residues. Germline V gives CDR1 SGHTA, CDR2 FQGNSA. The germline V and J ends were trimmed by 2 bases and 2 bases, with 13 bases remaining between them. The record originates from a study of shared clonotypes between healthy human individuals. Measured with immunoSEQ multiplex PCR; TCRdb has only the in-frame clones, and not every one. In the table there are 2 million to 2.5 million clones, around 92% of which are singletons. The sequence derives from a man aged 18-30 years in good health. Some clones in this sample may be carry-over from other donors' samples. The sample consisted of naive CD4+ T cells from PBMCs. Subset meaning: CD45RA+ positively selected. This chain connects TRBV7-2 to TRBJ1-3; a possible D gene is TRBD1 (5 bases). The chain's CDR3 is CASSLRSAGTGNTIYF. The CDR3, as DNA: TGTGCCAGCAGCTTACGATCGGCAGGGACTGGAAACACCATATATTTT.